These T cell receptor beta chains were read from a single sample in a study of post-analysis software for immune sequencing data. TCRdb re-called the PCR reads with MiXCR, one entry per CDR3 protein. The sample has around 770,000 distinct CDR3 sequences, 46% seen once. Sequenced sample: blood. Source of these receptors: a girl aged 10 to 17 with multiple sclerosis. Both conserved end residues are part of each CDR3.

CDR3aa | j_gene | v_gene
CASSPVGTRTTDTQYF | TRBJ2-3 | TRBV5-6
CASSFKGDSGIGEQFF | TRBJ2-1 | TRBV7-6
CASRGLAGLFGLADTQYF | TRBJ2-3 | TRBV11-2
CASTRREGRREQFF | TRBJ2-1 | TRBV6-5
CATSDVTSFNEQFF | TRBJ2-1 | TRBV24-1
CASGLLETQYF | TRBJ2-5 | TRBV12-3/TRBV12-4
CASSRPANYGYTF | TRBJ1-2 | TRBV7-2
CASSLVGNGAKNIQYF | TRBJ2-4 | TRBV7-2
CATSDGVLQVNQETQYF | TRBJ2-5 | TRBV24-1
CASSLLDLAGGWDTQYF | TRBJ2-3 | TRBV7-2
CASSQDPDEQFF | TRBJ2-1 | TRBV4-2
CASFSGLSSYNEQFF | TRBJ2-1 | TRBV5-1
CSWDTEAFF | TRBJ1-1 | TRBV7-9
CASSQDSLAEEQYF | TRBJ2-7 | TRBV4-1
CASGYGGGETQYF | TRBJ2-5 | TRBV12-5
CASSHKEYTGELFF | TRBJ2-2 | TRBV4-3
CASSHGTAEADTQYF | TRBJ2-3 | TRBV4-3
CASSLATLAGTDTQYF | TRBJ2-3 | TRBV7-2
CASSIRRQDTQYF | TRBJ2-3 | TRBV19
CASSPPGRADYGYTF | TRBJ1-2 | TRBV28
CASSWGRDTEAFF | TRBJ1-1 | TRBV12-3/TRBV12-4
CASSPPGTSGRRYEQYF | TRBJ2-7 | TRBV12-3/TRBV12-4
CASTAPGASYEQYF | TRBJ2-7 | TRBV5-6
CASSQYANNEQFF | TRBJ2-1 | TRBV4-3
CASSQDPAGATNEKLFF | TRBJ1-4 | TRBV4-1
CSSISDGYEQYF | TRBJ2-7 | TRBV29-1
CSVEDPAGRGNYGYTF | TRBJ1-2 | TRBV29-1
CSAHYSGSGYEQYF | - | TRBV20-1
CASSHGTVRTEAFF | TRBJ1-1 | TRBV4-3
CASSLLEKIYNEQFF | TRBJ2-1 | TRBV7-9
CASSPPGTAIGGELFF | TRBJ2-2 | TRBV7-3
CASKRSGSYNEQFF | TRBJ2-1 | TRBV7-2
CASSLGAPPNTDTQYF | TRBJ2-3 | TRBV3-1
CASTQGETQYF | TRBJ2-5 | TRBV27
CSVPGTELYEQYF | TRBJ2-7 | TRBV29-1
CASSDGPGNEQFF | TRBJ2-1 | TRBV6-1
CATSVSGVSNQPQHF | TRBJ1-5 | TRBV24-1
CSVEGTGGTDTQYF | TRBJ2-3 | TRBV29-1
CASSGDYGLTDTQYF | TRBJ2-3 | TRBV6-1
CASSPRFGGTGANVLTF | TRBJ2-6 | TRBV12-3/TRBV12-4
CASSQVTGLFYEQYF | TRBJ2-7 | TRBV4-1
CAINSGGTYEQYF | TRBJ2-7 | TRBV10-3
CASSSQTSGSIYEQYF | TRBJ2-7 | TRBV11-2
CASSHDRGTEAFF | TRBJ1-1 | TRBV4-3
CASSPPWGGRVAKNIQYF | TRBJ2-4 | TRBV12-3/TRBV12-4
CASSLRGASTDTQYF | TRBJ2-3 | TRBV7-3